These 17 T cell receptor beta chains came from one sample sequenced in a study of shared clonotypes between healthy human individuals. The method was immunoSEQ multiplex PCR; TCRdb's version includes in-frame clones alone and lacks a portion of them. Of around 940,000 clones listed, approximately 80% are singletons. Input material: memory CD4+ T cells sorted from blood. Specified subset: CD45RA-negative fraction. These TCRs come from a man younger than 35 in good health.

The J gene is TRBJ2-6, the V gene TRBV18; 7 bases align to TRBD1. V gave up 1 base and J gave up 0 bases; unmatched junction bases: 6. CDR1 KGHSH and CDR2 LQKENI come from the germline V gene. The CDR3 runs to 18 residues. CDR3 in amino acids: CASSPQGAGPSGANVLTF. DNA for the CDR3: TGTGCCAGCTCACCACAGGGGGCAGGCCCCTCTGGGGCCAACGTCCTGACTTTC.

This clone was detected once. The CDR3 loop is CASSSRYQETQYF. In DNA, the CDR3 is TGTGCCAGCAGCTCCCGGTACCAAGAGACCCAGTACTTC. V is TRBV5-4 and J is TRBJ2-5; D not resolved. The germline V and J ends were trimmed by 3 bases and 0 bases, with 6 bases remaining between them. The CDR3 spans 13 residues. Germline V CDR1 and CDR2: SGHNT, YYREEE (reference sequence).

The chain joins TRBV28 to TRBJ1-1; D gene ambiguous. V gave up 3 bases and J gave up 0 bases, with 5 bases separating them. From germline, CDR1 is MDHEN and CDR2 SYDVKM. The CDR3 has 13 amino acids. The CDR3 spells CASSFILNTEAFF. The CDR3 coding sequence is TGTGCCAGCAGTTTCATTCTGAACACTGAAGCTTTCTTT.

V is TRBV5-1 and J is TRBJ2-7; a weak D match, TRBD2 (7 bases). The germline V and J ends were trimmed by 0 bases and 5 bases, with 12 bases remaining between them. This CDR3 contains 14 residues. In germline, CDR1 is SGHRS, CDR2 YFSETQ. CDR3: CASSLERGADEQYF. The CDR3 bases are TGCGCCAGCAGCTTGGAACGGGGGGCGGACGAGCAGTACTTC.

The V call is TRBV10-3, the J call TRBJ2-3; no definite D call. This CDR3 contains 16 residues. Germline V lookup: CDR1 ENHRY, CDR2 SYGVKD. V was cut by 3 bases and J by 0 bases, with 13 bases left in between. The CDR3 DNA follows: TGTGCCATCAGTGACGGGCTTACCGCCAGCACAGATACGCAGTATTTT. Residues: CAISDGLTASTDTQYF.

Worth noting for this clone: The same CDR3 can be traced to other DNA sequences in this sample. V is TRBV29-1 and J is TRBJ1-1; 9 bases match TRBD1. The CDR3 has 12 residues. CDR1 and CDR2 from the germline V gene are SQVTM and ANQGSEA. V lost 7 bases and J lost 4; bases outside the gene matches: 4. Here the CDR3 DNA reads TGCAGCGGACGACAGGGGGGCACTGAAGCTTTCTTT. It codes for CSGRQGGTEAFF.

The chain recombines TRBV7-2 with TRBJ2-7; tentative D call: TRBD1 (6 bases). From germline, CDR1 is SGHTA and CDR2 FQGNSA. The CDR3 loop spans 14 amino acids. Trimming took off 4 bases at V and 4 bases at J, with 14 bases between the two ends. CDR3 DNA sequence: TGTGCCAGCAGCTCTAGCCGACAGGTTTACGAGCAGTACTTC. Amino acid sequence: CASSSSRQVYEQYF.

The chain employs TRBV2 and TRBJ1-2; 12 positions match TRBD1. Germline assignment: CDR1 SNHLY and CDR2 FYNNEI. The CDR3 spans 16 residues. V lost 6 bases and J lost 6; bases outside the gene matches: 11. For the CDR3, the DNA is TGTGCCAGCAGCCCCCACCCGGGACAGGGGGCGAATGGCTACACCTTC. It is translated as CASSPHPGQGANGYTF. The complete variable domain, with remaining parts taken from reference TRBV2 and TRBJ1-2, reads EPEVTQTPSHQVTQMGQEVILRCVPISNHLYFYWYRQILGQKVEFLVSFYNNEISEKSEIFDDQFSVERPDGSNFTLKIRSTKLEDSAMYFCASSPHPGQGANGYTFGSGTRLTVV.

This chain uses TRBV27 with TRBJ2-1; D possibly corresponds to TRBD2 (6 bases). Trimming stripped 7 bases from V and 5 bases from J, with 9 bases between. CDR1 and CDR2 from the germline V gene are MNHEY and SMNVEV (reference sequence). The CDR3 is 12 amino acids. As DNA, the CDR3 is TGTGCCAGCAAGCGACTAGACAATGAGCAGTTCTTC. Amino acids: CASKRLDNEQFF.

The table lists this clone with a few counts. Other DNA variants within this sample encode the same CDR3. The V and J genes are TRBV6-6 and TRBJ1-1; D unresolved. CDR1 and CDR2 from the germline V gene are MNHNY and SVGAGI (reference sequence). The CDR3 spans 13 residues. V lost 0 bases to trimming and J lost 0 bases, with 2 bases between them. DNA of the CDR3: TGTGCCAGCAGTTACTCTATGAACACTGAAGCTTTCTTT. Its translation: CASSYSMNTEAFF.

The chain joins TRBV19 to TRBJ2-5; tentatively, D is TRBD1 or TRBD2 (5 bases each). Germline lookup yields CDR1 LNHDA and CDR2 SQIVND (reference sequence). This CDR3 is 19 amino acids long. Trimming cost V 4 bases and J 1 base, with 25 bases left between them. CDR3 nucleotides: TGTGCCAGTAGTAGGGGGATATGGGCCCTCCGGGACGGCCAAGAGACCCAGTACTTC. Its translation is CASSRGIWALRDGQETQYF.

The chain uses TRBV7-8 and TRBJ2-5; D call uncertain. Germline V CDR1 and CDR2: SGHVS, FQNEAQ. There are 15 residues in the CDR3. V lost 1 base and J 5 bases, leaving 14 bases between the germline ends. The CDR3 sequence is CASSLVGYRIETQYF. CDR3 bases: TGTGCCAGCAGCTTAGTAGGTTATCGGATTGAGACCCAGTACTTC.

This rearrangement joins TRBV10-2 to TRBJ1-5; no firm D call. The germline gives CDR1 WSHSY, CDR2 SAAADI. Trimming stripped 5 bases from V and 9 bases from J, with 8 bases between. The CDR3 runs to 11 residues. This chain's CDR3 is CASSSTGPQHF. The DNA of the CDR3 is TGCGCCAGCAGTTCGACCGGGCCCCAGCATTTT.

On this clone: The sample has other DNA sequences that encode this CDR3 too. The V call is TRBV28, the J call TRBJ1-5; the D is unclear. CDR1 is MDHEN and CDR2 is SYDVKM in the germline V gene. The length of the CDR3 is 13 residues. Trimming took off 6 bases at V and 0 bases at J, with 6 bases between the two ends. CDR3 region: CASSTDSNQPQHF. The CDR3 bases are TGTGCCAGCAGCACAGATAGCAATCAGCCCCAGCATTTT.

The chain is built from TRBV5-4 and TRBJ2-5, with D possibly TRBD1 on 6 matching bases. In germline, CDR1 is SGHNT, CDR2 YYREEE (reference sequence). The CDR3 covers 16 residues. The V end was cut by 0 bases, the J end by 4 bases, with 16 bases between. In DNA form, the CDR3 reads TGTGCCAGCAGCTTGGGGGGGTCGGTACAGGGAGAGACCCAGTACTTC. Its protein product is CASSLGGSVQGETQYF. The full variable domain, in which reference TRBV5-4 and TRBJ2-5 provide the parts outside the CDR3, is ETGVTQSPTHLIKTRGQQVTLRCSSQSGHNTVSWYQQALGQGPQFIFQYYREEENGRGNFPPRFSGLQFPNYSSELNVNALELDDSALYLCASSLGGSVQGETQYFGPGTRLLVL.

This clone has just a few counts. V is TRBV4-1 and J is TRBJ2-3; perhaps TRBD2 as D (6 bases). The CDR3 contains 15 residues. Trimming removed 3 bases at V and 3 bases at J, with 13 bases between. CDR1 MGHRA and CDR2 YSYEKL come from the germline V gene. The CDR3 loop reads CASSQLKAGTDTQYF. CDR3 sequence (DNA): TGCGCCAGCAGCCAGTTAAAAGCGGGTACAGATACGCAGTATTTT.

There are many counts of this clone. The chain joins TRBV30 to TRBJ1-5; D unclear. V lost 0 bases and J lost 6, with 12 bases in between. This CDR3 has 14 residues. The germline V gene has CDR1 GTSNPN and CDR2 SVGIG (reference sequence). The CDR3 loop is CAWSVSGSSQPQHF. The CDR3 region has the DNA TGTGCCTGGAGTGTATCGGGGTCCAGTCAGCCCCAGCATTTT. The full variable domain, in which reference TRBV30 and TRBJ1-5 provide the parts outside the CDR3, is SQTIHQWPATLVQPVGSPLSLECTVEGTSNPNLYWYRQAAGRGLQLLFYSVGIGQISSEVPQNLSASRPQDRQFILSSKKLLLSDSGFYLCAWSVSGSSQPQHFGDGTRLSIL.